This TCR beta chain stems from a study of tumor and adjacent non-tumor tissue in lung cancer. Study-wide background: Aged about 30 to 76 years, patients included roughly eleven men and about 5 women with stage I to III disease. On average, productive TCRbeta reads reached around 4 million per sample.

No cell sorting was done before RNA was extracted from the tissue. The sample holds many counts of this clonotype. Its antigen is not known. The study's findings and limits: Top 100 clones took a larger repertoire share in normal lung.

CDR1 and CDR2 from the germline V gene are SGHRS and YFSETQ. Trimming removed 3 bases from V and 1 base from J, with 23 bases in between. The CDR3 spans 19 residues. The library came from three nested PCR rounds adapted from ARM-PCR protocols. TCRdb ran MiXCR on the multiplex PCR reads and lists one entry per CDR3 protein. The table includes 68,000 or so distinct CDR3 sequences, roughly 56% detected once. This clonotype was obtained from a man aged 50-60 years with non-small cell lung cancer. The sample consisted of lung tumor tissue. V usage is TRBV5-1 and J usage is TRBJ2-1; D remains unclear. The CDR3 is CASSSTTPFQAVSYNEQFF. The CDR3 DNA is TGCGCCAGCAGCTCCACCACTCCCTTCCAGGCCGTATCCTACAATGAGCAGTTCTTC.